This T cell receptor beta chain derives from a study of Ad26.COV2.S vaccination and SARS-CoV-2 variants. At the level of the study: Within the COV1001 Ad26.COV2.S trial arm, the donor was enrolled.

The junction had 5 bases not matched to a gene; V was cut back by 1 base and J by 6 bases. This CDR3 is built from 14 residues. The germline gives CDR1 MDHEN, CDR2 SYDVKM. Noted treatment: about 20 received Ad26.COV2.S at low or high dose, single or two shots; roughly five received placebo; per-sample allocation not given. Material that was analyzed had been drawn on day 63 after the first vaccine or placebo injection. Repertoires were generated with immunoSEQ multiplex PCR, while TCRdb's copy carries only in-frame clones and drops some. The sample consists of approximately 340,000 clones, approximately 84% of them appearing once.

The receptor comes from a person between 18 and 59 years old who received the Ad26.COV2.S COVID-19 vaccine or a placebo. The rearrangement links TRBV28 to TRBJ2-5, with 7 nucleotides matching TRBD2. The sample consisted of peripheral blood, taken in a trial of Ad26.COV2.S vaccine versus placebo. As DNA, the CDR3 is TGTGCCAGCAGTTTATTGTCCGGGGGGAAGACCCAGTACTTC. Protein product: CASSLLSGGKTQYF.